These 18 T cell receptor beta chains were sequenced from one sample in a study of blood T cell repertoires in COVID-19. Sequencing was performed with immunoSEQ multiplex PCR; in TCRdb, only in-frame clones are kept and a portion is missing. The table includes 200,000 to 300,000 clones, 80% to 90% detected once. The sequencing sample was made of peripheral blood. The receptors come from a man under 40 with active or convalescent COVID-19.

The V gene is TRBV10-3, the J gene TRBJ1-5; the match to TRBD1 covers 7 bases. The CDR3 runs to 15 residues. The germline CDR1 and CDR2 sequences are ENHRY and SYGVKD. V was clipped by 3 bases and J by 5 bases; unmatched bases: 7. CDR3 DNA sequence: TGTGCCATCAGTGATATAGGGGGCGGGTATCAGCCCCAGCATTTT. Translated: CAISDIGGGYQPQHF.

The chain employs TRBV27 and TRBJ2-7, with D tentatively TRBD2 (7 bases). This CDR3 is 13 amino acids long. Germline V gene data show CDR1 as MNHEY and CDR2 as SMNVEV (reference sequence). Deletions cut 8 bases from V and 4 bases from J, with 15 bases between. The chain's CDR3 is CASRRGAGYEQYF. Written as DNA, the CDR3 is TGTGCCAGCCGACGGGGGGCTGGGTACGAGCAGTACTTC.

The V gene is TRBV7-2, the J gene TRBJ2-1; 9 nucleotides agree with TRBD2. Germline lookup yields CDR1 SGHTA and CDR2 FQGNSA. J was trimmed by 9 bases and V by 8 bases; bases with no gene match: 11. The CDR3 is made up of 14 amino acids. This CDR3 reads CASGPGLATGEQFF. The CDR3 coding sequence is TGTGCCAGCGGTCCGGGACTAGCTACGGGTGAGCAGTTCTTC.

This chain links TRBV11-2 with TRBJ1-4; D possibly corresponds to TRBD1 (6 bases). Germline assignment: CDR1 SGHAT and CDR2 FQNNGV. With 5 bases removed from V and 0 bases from J, the gap between germline ends came to 13 bases. CDR3 length: 16 amino acids. CDR3: CASSPNTGTTNEKLFF. The CDR3 DNA follows: TGTGCCAGCAGCCCGAATACAGGGACAACTAATGAAAAACTGTTTTTT.

The chain carries TRBV9 and TRBJ1-2; D unresolved. The CDR3 has 17 residues. Germline V CDR1 and CDR2: SGDLS, YYNGEE. V was clipped by 3 bases and J by 0 bases, with 18 bases between them. The CDR3 is CASSANTRLLANYGYTF. The DNA of the CDR3 is TGTGCCAGCAGCGCAAATACCCGATTATTAGCTAACTATGGCTACACCTTC.

The CDR3 loop is CASSPGISGNTIYF. The DNA for the CDR3 is TGTGCCAGCAGCCCGGGGATATCAGGAAACACCATATATTTT. This chain uses TRBV7-9 with TRBJ1-3; no definite D call. The CDR3 runs 14 residues. The V gene's germline CDR1 is SEHNR and CDR2 FQNEAQ (reference sequence). Trimming took 5 bases from V and 4 from J, leaving 12 bases between them.

The rearrangement uses TRBV7-2 and TRBJ2-2; no firm D call. From germline, CDR1 is SGHTA and CDR2 FQGNSA. V lost 5 bases and J lost 4, with 17 bases in between. The CDR3 extends over 16 amino acids. Here the CDR3 reads CASSPTLPRVTGELFF. Written as DNA, the CDR3 is TGTGCCAGCAGCCCCACCCTACCCCGAGTCACCGGGGAGCTGTTTTTT.

This sequence joins TRBV19 and TRBJ2-1; TRBD1 is a possible D gene (6 bases). The CDR3 is 15 amino acids. V was trimmed by 7 bases and J by 0 bases, leaving 13 bases between them. Germline loops: CDR1 LNHDA, CDR2 SQIVND (reference sequence). The CDR3: CASTTGRTSYNEQFF. The CDR3 region has the DNA TGTGCCAGTACAACAGGGAGAACCTCCTACAATGAGCAGTTCTTC.

The chain uses TRBV4-1 and TRBJ1-5, with TRBD1 identical over 7 bases. There are 19 residues in the CDR3. V shed 0 bases and J 5 bases; nucleotides not matched to a gene: 16. CDR1 is MGHRA, CDR2 YSYEKL, per germline. The DNA of the CDR3 is TGCGCCAGCAGCCAAGATCCTCCGTGGACAGGTAGAAGAGATCAGCCCCAGCATTTT. This encodes CASSQDPPWTGRRDQPQHF.

The rearrangement links TRBV5-4 to TRBJ1-1; 9 nucleotides line up with TRBD1. CDR1 is SGHNT and CDR2 is YYREEE in the germline V gene (reference sequence). The CDR3 runs 16 residues. The V gene end was trimmed by 3 bases and the J gene end by 0 bases; junction bases not matched to a gene: 6. The CDR3 region is CASSWGQGYMNTEAFF. The CDR3 nucleotides are TGTGCCAGCAGCTGGGGACAGGGATACATGAACACTGAAGCTTTCTTT.

This chain connects TRBV6-5 to TRBJ1-3, with D possibly being TRBD1 (6 bases). V was shortened by 2 bases and J by 4 bases, with 12 bases between the two germline ends. Germline loops: CDR1 MNHEY, CDR2 SVGAGI. This CDR3 region has 15 residues. CDR3 residues: CASSYRQVQGNTIYF. CDR3 nucleotides: TGTGCCAGCAGTTACAGACAGGTTCAGGGAAACACCATATATTTT.

The rearrangement uses TRBV6-5 and TRBJ1-6; D not resolved. Germline CDR1 MNHEY, CDR2 SVGAGI. With 5 bases removed from V and 14 bases from J, the gap between germline ends came to 16 bases. The CDR3 totals 13 residues. As DNA, the CDR3 is TGTGCCAGCAGTCCGCGGCCGTCTCGGTCCCTCCACTTT. This codes for CASSPRPSRSLHF.

V usage is TRBV4-2 and J usage is TRBJ1-5, with a weak D call TRBD1 (6 bases). V lost 0 bases, J lost 5 bases, and 14 bases lay in between. This CDR3 has 16 amino acids. Germline CDR1 LGHNA, CDR2 YNFKEQ. CDR3 residues: CASSQDGQHQDQPQHF. The CDR3 bases are TGTGCCAGCAGCCAAGATGGACAGCACCAGGATCAGCCCCAGCATTTT.

The chain is built from TRBV6-5 and TRBJ2-7; the D is unclear. Germline CDR1 reads MNHEY; CDR2 reads SVGAGI. V was trimmed by 7 bases and J by 5 bases, leaving 9 bases between them. The CDR3 contains 11 residues. The CDR3 sequence is CASKVLDEQYF. The CDR3 DNA sequence: TGTGCCAGCAAAGTTCTAGACGAGCAGTACTTC.

The rearrangement links TRBV6-5 to TRBJ2-7, with D perhaps TRBD2 (6 bases). Trimming removed 0 bases from V and 4 bases from J, with 16 bases in between. Germline V gene sequence: CDR1 MNHEY, CDR2 SVGAGI. This CDR3 is 16 amino acids long. The CDR3 sequence is CASSYSYWGETYEQYF. As DNA, the CDR3 is TGTGCCAGCAGTTACTCGTATTGGGGGGAAACATACGAGCAGTACTTC.

The chain is built from TRBV5-5 and TRBJ1-1, with no clear D. V was cut by 6 bases and J by 8 bases, with 11 bases left in between. Per the germline V gene, CDR1 is SGHKS and CDR2 is YYEKEE (reference sequence). The CDR3 has 11 amino acids. CDR3: CASMSGDEAFF. In nucleotides, the CDR3 is TGTGCCAGCATGTCCGGAGACGAAGCTTTCTTT.

This CDR3 reads CASSYSQRFGELFF. The CDR3 DNA follows: TGTGCCAGCAGTTACTCCCAGCGGTTCGGGGAGCTGTTTTTT. The rearrangement uses TRBV6-5 and TRBJ2-2; tentatively, D is TRBD2 (5 bases). The CDR3 sequence is 14 residues long. Germline V gene data show CDR1 as MNHEY and CDR2 as SVGAGI. The V gene lost 0 bases and the J gene lost 7 bases, with 9 bases spanning the gap.

The count of this clone is one. V is TRBV11-2 and J is TRBJ2-5; 9 bases align to TRBD2. CDR1 SGHAT and CDR2 FQNNGV come from the germline V gene. The CDR3 runs to 17 residues. J lost 2 bases, V lost 1 base, and 8 bases had no gene match. CDR3 amino acids: CASSLVGTRGGQETQYF. CDR3 DNA sequence: TGTGCCAGCAGCTTAGTGGGAACGCGGGGGGGTCAAGAGACCCAGTACTTC.